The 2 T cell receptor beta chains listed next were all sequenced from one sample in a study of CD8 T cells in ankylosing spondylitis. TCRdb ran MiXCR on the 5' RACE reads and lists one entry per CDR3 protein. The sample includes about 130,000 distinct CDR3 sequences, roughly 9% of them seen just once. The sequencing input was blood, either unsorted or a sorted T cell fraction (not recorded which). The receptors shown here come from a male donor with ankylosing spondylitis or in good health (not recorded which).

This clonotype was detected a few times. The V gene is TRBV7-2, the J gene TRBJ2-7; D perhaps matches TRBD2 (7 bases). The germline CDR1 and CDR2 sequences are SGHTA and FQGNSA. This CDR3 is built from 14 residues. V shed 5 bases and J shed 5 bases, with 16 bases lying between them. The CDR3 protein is CASSLGGGLNEQYF. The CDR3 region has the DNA TGTGCCAGCAGCCTAGGGGGAGGGCTGAACGAGCAGTACTTC. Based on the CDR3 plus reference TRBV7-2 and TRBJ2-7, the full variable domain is GAGVSQSPSNKVTEKGKDVELRCDPISGHTALYWYRQSLGQGLEFLIYFQGNSAPDKSGLPSDRFSAERTGGSVSTLTIQRTQQEDSAVYLCASSLGGGLNEQYFGPGTRLTVT.

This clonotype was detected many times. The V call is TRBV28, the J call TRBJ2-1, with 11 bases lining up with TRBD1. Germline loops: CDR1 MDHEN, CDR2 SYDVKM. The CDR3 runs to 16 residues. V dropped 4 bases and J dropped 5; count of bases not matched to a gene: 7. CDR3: CASSSGQGEFDNEQFF. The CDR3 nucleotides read TGTGCCAGCAGTTCGGGACAGGGGGAATTCGACAATGAGCAGTTCTTC.